The clone carrying this T cell receptor beta chain has at least ten counts. Its antigen is not known. The cDNA came from 5'RACE, which used 10-nucleotide random UMIs. TCRdb reanalysed the 5' RACE reads using MiXCR and keeps one entry per CDR3 protein. The sample shows roughly 30,000 distinct CDR3 sequences, 6.6% of them seen only once. Unsorted libraries used 2 million PBMCs kept at -80 degrees C. The data derive from a study of neurological immune-mediated disorders. Notes on the study in general: No CDR3 amino acid sequences were shared by expanded clones across subjects, suggesting private repertoires in all groups.

J lost 7 bases, V lost 0 bases, and 8 bases had no gene match. Looked up from germline, CDR1 is SEHNR and CDR2 is FQNEAQ (reference sequence). The CDR3 loop spans 16 amino acids. The gene calls are TRBV7-9 and TRBJ1-4; 7 bases agree with TRBD1. Sample: PBMCs. The receptor was isolated from a woman between 45 and 60 years old in good health. CDR3 loop: CASSLAITGVGEKLFF. The CDR3, as DNA: TGTGCCAGCAGCTTAGCTATTACAGGGGTTGGTGAAAAACTGTTTTTT.